The 23 T cell receptor beta chains below all came from one sample that was sequenced in a study of TIL therapy for anti-PD-1-resistant metastatic lung cancer (dated by TCRdb to the early 2020s). The intended sense of this specimen's time point label: pre-treatment sample, taken before nivolumab and TIL therapy. TCR beta CDR3 regions were amplified from genomic DNA with the immunoSEQ v3 hsTCRB kit using bias-controlled multiplex PCR. Here the immuneACCESS table is served through TCRdb, limited to in-frame sequences with V and J called. Missing clones are a known gap in these copies; in checked studies unresolved V genes cover under half, and the rest lacks a known reason. The sample table records about 60,000 clones; roughly 84% of these occur just once. Together, the top ten hold around 2.6% of the sample. Sequenced material: blood, taken at baseline. The source of these receptors is a person between 25 and 79 years old with non-small cell lung cancer.

This sequence joins TRBV5-1 and TRBJ2-3; 8 bases map to TRBD2. This CDR3 is 16 amino acids long. CDR1 is SGHRS, CDR2 YFSETQ, per germline. The J segment lost 6 bases and the V segment lost 0 bases, leaving 9 bases of the junction unmatched. The CDR3: CASSLVAGGGSDTQYF. CDR3 nucleotide sequence: TGCGCCAGCAGCTTGGTGGCGGGGGGCGGTTCGGATACGCAGTATTTT.

This chain uses TRBV15 with TRBJ2-7; 8 positions agree with TRBD2. This CDR3 has 15 residues. V dropped 1 base and J dropped 2; count of bases not matched to a gene: 4. Germline assignment: CDR1 LNHNV and CDR2 YYDKDF (reference sequence). The CDR3 region is CATSRALADAYEQYF. CDR3 nucleotides: TGTGCCACCAGCAGAGCACTAGCGGATGCCTACGAGCAGTACTTC.

The V gene is TRBV11-2, the J gene TRBJ1-6; D is unresolved. With 1 base removed from V and 5 bases from J, the gap between germline ends came to 6 bases. The CDR3 has 14 residues. CDR1 is SGHAT and CDR2 is FQNNGV in the germline V gene. As DNA, the CDR3 is TGTGCCAGCAGCTTAGGTCTACATAATTCACCCCTCCACTTT. Protein product: CASSLGLHNSPLHF. Full variable domain (remainder filled in from reference TRBV11-2 and TRBJ1-6): EAGVAQSPRYKIIEKRQSVAFWCNPISGHATLYWYQQILGQGPKLLIQFQNNGVVDDSQLPKDRFSAERLKGVDSTLKIQPAKLEDSAVYLCASSLGLHNSPLHFGNGTRLTVT.

The chain links TRBV3-1 (or the pseudogene TRBV3-2) to TRBJ2-5; TRBD1 aligns across 8 bases. V lost 1 base to trimming and J lost 3 bases; unmatched junction nucleotides: 4. Germline CDR1 reads LGHDT; CDR2 reads YNNKEL (reference sequence). This CDR3 has 15 amino acids. As DNA, the CDR3 is TGTGCCAGCAGCCAAGCGAGGACAGGGAAAGAGACCCAGTACTTC. Amino acids: CASSQARTGKETQYF.

The rearrangement joins TRBV3-1 (or the pseudogene TRBV3-2) to TRBJ2-7; 7 bases match TRBD2. CDR1 and CDR2 from the germline V gene are LGHDT and YNNKEL (reference sequence). The CDR3 covers 15 residues. J gave up 0 bases and V 4 bases, and 6 bases lay outside the gene matches. The CDR3 here is CASSPSGVSSYEQYF. In DNA, the CDR3 is TGTGCCAGCAGCCCCAGCGGGGTGAGCTCCTACGAGCAGTACTTC.

The rearrangement joins TRBV9 to TRBJ1-1; weak D call: TRBD1 (6 bases). Germline V CDR1 and CDR2: SGDLS, YYNGEE. V was trimmed by 4 bases and J by 6 bases, leaving 16 bases between them. The CDR3 is made up of 14 amino acids. DNA of the CDR3: TGTGCCAGCAGCCCGACCGGGACACGCGCTGAAGCTTTCTTT. Its translation is CASSPTGTRAEAFF.

This rearrangement joins TRBV5-5 to TRBJ2-1, with a weak D call TRBD1 (5 bases). Germline-derived CDR1 and CDR2 are SGHKS and YYEKEE (reference sequence). Trimming stripped 0 bases from V and 6 bases from J, with 7 bases between. This CDR3 has 13 residues. The DNA for the CDR3 is TGTGCCAGCAGCTTGGAAAGGGGCAATGAGCAGTTCTTC. Encoded protein: CASSLERGNEQFF. The whole variable domain, filled in from reference TRBV5-5 and TRBJ2-1, reads DAGVTQSPTHLIKTRGQQVTLRCSPISGHKSVSWYQQVLGQGPQFIFQYYEKEERGRGNFPDRFSARQFPNYSSELNVNALLLGDSALYLCASSLERGNEQFFGPGTRLTVL.

On this clone: Sequence at one end of the junction differs from germline and may be a read error. The chain couples TRBV7-2 to TRBJ2-3; 7 bases align to TRBD2. The length of the CDR3 is 14 residues. CDR1 is SGHTA and CDR2 is FQGNSA in the germline V gene. This chain's CDR3 is CASSLAVSTDTQYF. The CDR3 coding sequence is TGTGCCAGCAGCCTAGCGGTAAGCACAGATACGCAGTATTTT.

The rearrangement joins TRBV10-2 to TRBJ1-5; D perhaps matches TRBD1 (5 bases). With 5 bases removed from V and 9 bases from J, the gap between germline ends came to 11 bases. Germline-derived CDR1 and CDR2 are WSHSY and SAAADI. This CDR3 has 12 residues. The CDR3 bases are TGCGCCAGCAGTCAAATGGGGGGGCCCCAGCATTTT. This codes for CASSQMGGPQHF.

V and J are TRBV24-1 and TRBJ2-3; 8 nucleotides align to TRBD1. Germline lookup yields CDR1 KGHDR and CDR2 SFDVKD. The CDR3 length is 16 residues. Losses at the gene ends were 0 bases for V and 0 bases for J; bases not matched to a gene: 1. CDR3 protein: CATSDLQGASTDTQYF. The CDR3 DNA sequence: TGTGCCACCAGTGATTTGCAGGGGGCTAGCACAGATACGCAGTATTTT.

Regarding this clone: At one end the junction does not follow the germline gene, possibly because of a read error. The chain's CDR3 is CASSEGRLAGTHTQYF. CDR3 bases: TGTGCCAGCAGTGAAGGAAGACTAGCGGGCACACATACGCAGTATTTT. This chain connects TRBV6-1 to TRBJ2-3, with 10 bases identical to TRBD2. Looked up from germline, CDR1 is MNHNS and CDR2 is SASEGT. This CDR3 region has 16 residues.

In this sample, this clone turned up once. The rearrangement links TRBV19 to TRBJ2-6; 7 bases agree with TRBD1. The J segment lost 1 base and the V segment lost 7 bases, leaving 7 bases of the junction unmatched. Germline V CDR1 and CDR2: LNHDA, SQIVND (reference sequence). The CDR3 is made up of 16 amino acids. Here the CDR3 reads CASIRDSLSGANVLTF. CDR3 DNA: TGTGCCAGTATCAGGGACAGCTTATCTGGGGCCAACGTCCTGACTTTC.

V and J are TRBV27 and TRBJ1-6, with TRBD1 as a possible D gene (5 bases). Germline assignment: CDR1 MNHEY and CDR2 SMNVEV (reference sequence). Trimming shortened V by 7 bases and J by 6 bases, and 13 bases separated the two germline ends. The CDR3 is 14 amino acids. The CDR3 loop reads CASKSGQFNSPLHF. The CDR3 bases are TGTGCCAGCAAATCTGGACAATTTAATTCACCCCTCCACTTT.

This clone was detected only once. The chain uses TRBV4-1 and TRBJ2-5; 8 bases are shared with TRBD2. Germline V gives CDR1 MGHRA, CDR2 YSYEKL. The V segment lost 4 bases and the J segment 4 bases; nucleotides outside the gene matches: 8. This CDR3 spans 15 amino acids. The CDR3: CASSPGTREGETQYF. The CDR3 coding sequence is TGCGCCAGCAGCCCCGGGACTAGAGAAGGAGAGACCCAGTACTTC.

This clone was detected only a few times. The chain employs TRBV5-1 and TRBJ2-7, with TRBD1 matching over 8 bases. The V segment lost 3 bases and the J segment 3 bases; nucleotides outside the gene matches: 5. Germline-derived CDR1 and CDR2 are SGHRS and YFSETQ. CDR3 length equals 14 residues. The CDR3 region is CASSSDRGGYEQYF. The CDR3 nucleotides read TGCGCCAGCAGCTCCGACAGGGGAGGCTACGAGCAGTACTTC. The full variable domain, with the rest looked up from reference TRBV5-1 and TRBJ2-7, is KAGVTQTPRYLIKTRGQQVTLSCSPISGHRSVSWYQQTPGQGLQFLFEYFSETQRNKGNFPGRFSGRQFSNSRSEMNVSTLELGDSALYLCASSSDRGGYEQYFGPGTRLTVT.

The chain is built from TRBV5-1 and TRBJ1-4; tentatively, D is TRBD1 (5 bases). V was shortened by 3 bases and J by 8 bases, with 14 bases between the two germline ends. Germline assignment: CDR1 SGHRS and CDR2 YFSETQ. The CDR3 extends over 14 amino acids. The CDR3 region has the DNA TGCGCCAGCAGCTACGGGACGAGAGGGGAAAAACTGTTTTTT. Its protein product is CASSYGTRGEKLFF.

The chain has TRBV2 and TRBJ1-1; 10 nucleotides align to TRBD1. With 8 bases clipped from V and 2 bases from J, the junction kept 5 bases outside the gene matches. Germline CDR1 SNHLY, CDR2 FYNNEI. The CDR3 loop spans 14 amino acids. In nucleotides, the CDR3 is TGTGCCAGCTTTAGGGACAGGGGTAACACTGAAGCTTTCTTT. Its protein product is CASFRDRGNTEAFF.

The V and J genes are TRBV10-3 and TRBJ1-5; TRBD1 is a possible D gene (5 bases). Trimming left V 4 bases short and J 6 bases short, with 13 bases between. This CDR3 is built from 14 residues. In germline, CDR1 is ENHRY, CDR2 SYGVKD. The CDR3 DNA reads as TGTGCCATCAGTGGGGCAGGGTCAGGTCAGCCCCAGCATTTT. Protein product: CAISGAGSGQPQHF.

The chain uses TRBV30 and TRBJ1-2, with TRBD1 matching over 7 bases. Germline CDR1 reads GTSNPN; CDR2 reads SVGIG (reference sequence). The V gene end was trimmed by 2 bases and the J gene end by 2 bases; junction bases not matched to a gene: 5. The CDR3 covers 14 residues. The chain's CDR3 is CAWSSRQGNYGYTF. In DNA, the CDR3 is TGTGCCTGGAGTTCCCGACAGGGAAACTATGGCTACACCTTC. The full variable domain, in which reference TRBV30 and TRBJ1-2 provide the parts outside the CDR3, is SQTIHQWPATLVQPVGSPLSLECTVEGTSNPNLYWYRQAAGRGLQLLFYSVGIGQISSEVPQNLSASRPQDRQFILSSKKLLLSDSGFYLCAWSSRQGNYGYTFGSGTRLTVV.

This rearrangement joins TRBV10-3 to TRBJ1-1; D is unresolved. This CDR3 comprises 12 residues. Germline V gene sequence: CDR1 ENHRY, CDR2 SYGVKD. V was clipped by 4 bases and J by 2 bases, with 5 bases between them. The DNA of the CDR3 is TGTGCCATCAGTGTTGGAAACACTGAAGCTTTCTTT. This encodes CAISVGNTEAFF.

The gene calls are TRBV25-1 and TRBJ2-7; D not certain. The length of the CDR3 is 14 residues. Trimming pared 6 bases from V and 3 bases from J, leaving 15 bases between. Germline V lookup: CDR1 MGHDK, CDR2 SYGVNS. The CDR3 loop reads CASSPSPTYYEQYF. DNA of the CDR3: TGTGCCAGCAGCCCCAGCCCTACTTACTACGAGCAGTACTTC.

V usage is TRBV18 and J usage is TRBJ2-5; possibly TRBD2 for D (5 bases). The CDR3 runs to 13 residues. V was trimmed by 2 bases and J by 3 bases, leaving 7 bases between them. Germline-derived CDR1 and CDR2 are KGHSH and LQKENI. CDR3 nucleotide sequence: TGTGCCAGCTCACCAATGCGGGAAGAGACCCAGTACTTC. Encoded protein: CASSPMREETQYF.

The chain couples TRBV7-3 to TRBJ1-3, with 7 bases matching TRBD1. The germline CDR1 and CDR2 sequences are SGHTA and FQGTGA. The CDR3 spans 14 residues. Germline trimming cut 5 bases from V and 1 base from J; bases unmatched to any gene: 2. CDR3 protein: CASSMTGSGNTIYF. CDR3 nucleotide sequence: TGTGCCAGCAGCATGACAGGGTCTGGAAACACCATATATTTT.